A single sample gave rise to the 10 T cell receptor beta chains below, sequenced in a study of blood T cell repertoires in COVID-19. Libraries were prepared by immunoSEQ multiplex PCR; TCRdb keeps only in-frame clonotypes and omits some of them. The data show about 280,000 clones, roughly 80% seen once. Sequenced: PBMCs or T cells enriched from blood (not recorded which). Receptors originate from a man between 40 and 49 years old who had been exposed to COVID-19.

This chain links TRBV19 with TRBJ2-3; 7 bases line up with TRBD2. Trimming took 1 base from V and 3 from J; bases not matched to a gene: 7. Germline V gene lookup returns CDR1 LNHDA and CDR2 SQIVND (reference sequence). The CDR3 extends over 16 amino acids. The CDR3 DNA reads as TGTGCCAGTAGTATAGGGGTGAGACTAGCAACAGATACGCAGTATTTT. Translated, it gives CASSIGVRLATDTQYF.

This clone was observed a single time. The chain has TRBV2 and TRBJ1-3; D ambiguous. V lost 4 bases and J 4 bases, leaving 8 bases between the germline ends. The CDR3 has 13 residues. The V gene's germline CDR1 is SNHLY and CDR2 FYNNEI. The chain's CDR3 is CASSGREGNTIYF. CDR3 DNA: TGTGCCAGCAGTGGGAGGGAAGGAAACACCATATATTTT.

The chain employs TRBV6-1 and TRBJ1-5, with TRBD1 matching 7 bases. The CDR3 has 13 amino acids. In germline, CDR1 is MNHNS, CDR2 SASEGT. Unmatched junction bases numbered 7, after V lost 0 bases and J lost 14 bases. CDR3 sequence (DNA): TGTGCCAGCAGTGAAGCCCCAGGGGGGCCTAAGCATTTT. Amino acid sequence: CASSEAPGGPKHF.

This clone has only one observation. The chain carries TRBV2 and TRBJ2-1; 11 positions agree with TRBD2. V lost 10 bases, J lost 8 bases, and 13 bases stayed unmatched. This CDR3 spans 15 amino acids. Germline values: CDR1 SNHLY, CDR2 FYNNEI. The CDR3 sequence: CATALRVAGGHEQFF. The DNA of the CDR3 is TGTGCCACGGCCTTAAGGGTAGCGGGAGGGCATGAGCAGTTCTTC.

This clone appeared once. The CDR3 region is CASSSRGASVDYNEQFF. CDR3 bases: TGTGCCAGCAGCTCCCGTGGGGCTAGCGTGGACTACAATGAGCAGTTCTTC. The chain combines TRBV7-9 with TRBJ2-1; D is possibly TRBD2 (6 bases). The CDR3 covers 17 residues. V was cut by 4 bases and J by 3 bases, with 19 bases left in between. Germline V gives CDR1 SEHNR, CDR2 FQNEAQ (reference sequence).

The chain combines TRBV30 with TRBJ2-7, with TRBD2 identical over 10 bases. The J segment lost 3 bases and the V segment lost 4 bases, leaving 9 bases of the junction unmatched. The length of the CDR3 is 15 residues. From germline, CDR1 is GTSNPN and CDR2 SVGIG (reference sequence). The CDR3 here is CAWNPSGRLDYEQYF. CDR3 nucleotides: TGTGCCTGGAACCCTAGCGGGAGACTTGACTACGAGCAGTACTTC.

The chain recombines TRBV9 with TRBJ1-4; D not resolved. V lost 6 bases, J lost 0 bases, and 9 bases lay in between. The germline V gene encodes CDR1 SGDLS and CDR2 YYNGEE. The CDR3 spans 14 residues. CDR3 region: CASNTEPTNEKLFF. CDR3 in DNA: TGTGCCAGCAATACGGAGCCAACTAATGAAAAACTGTTTTTT.

This clone has only a few counts. The chain recombines TRBV7-8 with TRBJ2-5; 8 nucleotides align to TRBD2. Germline CDR1 and CDR2: SGHVS and FQNEAQ. The CDR3 is made up of 16 amino acids. The trim removed 1 base at V and 6 bases at J, leaving 10 bases unmatched. The CDR3 region is CASSLDRVGGRKTQYF. DNA for the CDR3: TGTGCCAGCAGCTTAGATCGGGTTGGCGGGAGGAAGACCCAGTACTTC.

The genes are TRBV19 and TRBJ1-4; 7 nucleotides line up with TRBD1. This CDR3 contains 15 residues. The trim removed 8 bases at V and 4 bases at J, leaving 10 bases unmatched. Germline values: CDR1 LNHDA, CDR2 SQIVND (reference sequence). This chain's CDR3 is CASLLTGTVNEKLFF. CDR3 DNA sequence: TGTGCCAGTCTATTAACCGGGACAGTTAATGAAAAACTGTTTTTT.

DNA of the CDR3: TGTGCCAGCAGCTTGCCTTTCCCGGGACTAGCGGGAGCCGATACGCAGTATTTT. Translated, it gives CASSLPFPGLAGADTQYF. The chain combines TRBV5-4 with TRBJ2-3, with 14 positions matching TRBD2. The CDR3 loop spans 18 amino acids. Trimming at V came to 1 base and at J to 6 bases, leaving 10 bases not matched to a gene. Looked up from germline, CDR1 is SGHNT and CDR2 is YYREEE (reference sequence).